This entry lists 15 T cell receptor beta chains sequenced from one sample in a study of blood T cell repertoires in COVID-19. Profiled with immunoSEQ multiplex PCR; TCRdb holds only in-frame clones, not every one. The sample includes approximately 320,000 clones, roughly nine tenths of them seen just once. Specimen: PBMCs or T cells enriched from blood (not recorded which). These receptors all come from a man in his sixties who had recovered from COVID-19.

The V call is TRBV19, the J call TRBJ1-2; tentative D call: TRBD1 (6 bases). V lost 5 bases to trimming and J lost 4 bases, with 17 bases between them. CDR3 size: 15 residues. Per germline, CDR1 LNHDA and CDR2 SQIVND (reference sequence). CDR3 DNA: TGTGCCAGTAGTCTCCGACAGGTTCTGGGCTATGGCTACACCTTC. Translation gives CASSLRQVLGYGYTF.

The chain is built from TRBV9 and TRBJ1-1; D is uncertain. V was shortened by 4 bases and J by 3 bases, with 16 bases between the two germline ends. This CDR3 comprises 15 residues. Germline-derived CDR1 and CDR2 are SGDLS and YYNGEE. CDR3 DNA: TGTGCCAGCAGCCTCCGGGCTGGGGAGGACACTGAAGCTTTCTTT. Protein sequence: CASSLRAGEDTEAFF.

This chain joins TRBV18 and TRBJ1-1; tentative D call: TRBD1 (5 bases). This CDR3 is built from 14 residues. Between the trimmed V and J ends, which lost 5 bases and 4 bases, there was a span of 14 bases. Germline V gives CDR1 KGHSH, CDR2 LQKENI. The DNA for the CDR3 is TGTGCCAGCTCAGGGCTAGACAGATCCACTGAAGCTTTCTTT. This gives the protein CASSGLDRSTEAFF.

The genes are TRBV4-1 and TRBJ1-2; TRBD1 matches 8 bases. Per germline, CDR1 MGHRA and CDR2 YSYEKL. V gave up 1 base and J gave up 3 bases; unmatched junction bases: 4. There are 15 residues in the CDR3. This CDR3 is CASSQVLTGDYGYTF. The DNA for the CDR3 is TGCGCCAGCAGCCAAGTCCTGACAGGGGACTATGGCTACACCTTC.

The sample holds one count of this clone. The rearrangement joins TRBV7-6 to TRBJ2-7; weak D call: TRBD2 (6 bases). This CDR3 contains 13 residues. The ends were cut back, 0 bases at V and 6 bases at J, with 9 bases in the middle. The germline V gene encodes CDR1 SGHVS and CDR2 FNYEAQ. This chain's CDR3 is CASSLAAGREQYF. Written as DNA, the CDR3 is TGTGCCAGCAGCTTAGCTGCGGGGCGCGAGCAGTACTTC.

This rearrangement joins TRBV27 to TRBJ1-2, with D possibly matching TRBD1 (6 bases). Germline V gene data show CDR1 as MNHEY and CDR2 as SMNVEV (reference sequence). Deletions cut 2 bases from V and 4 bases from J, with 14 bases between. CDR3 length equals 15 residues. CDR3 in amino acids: CASSLGSGRGYGYTF. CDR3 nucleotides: TGTGCCAGCAGTTTAGGGTCAGGCAGGGGCTATGGCTACACCTTC.

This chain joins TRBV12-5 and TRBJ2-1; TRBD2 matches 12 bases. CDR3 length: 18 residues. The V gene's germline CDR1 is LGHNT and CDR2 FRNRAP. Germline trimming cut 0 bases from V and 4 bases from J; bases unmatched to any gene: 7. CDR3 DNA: TGTGCTAGTGGTTTGGTAGTGACTAGCGGGAGTTTGTACAATGAGCAGTTCTTC. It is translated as CASGLVVTSGSLYNEQFF.

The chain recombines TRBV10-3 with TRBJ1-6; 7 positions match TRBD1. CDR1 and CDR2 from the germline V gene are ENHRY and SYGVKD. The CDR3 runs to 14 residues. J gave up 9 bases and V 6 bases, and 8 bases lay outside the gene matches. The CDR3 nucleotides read TGTGCCATCAGCCGACAGGGATCTAGTTCACCCCTCCACTTT. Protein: CAISRQGSSSPLHF.

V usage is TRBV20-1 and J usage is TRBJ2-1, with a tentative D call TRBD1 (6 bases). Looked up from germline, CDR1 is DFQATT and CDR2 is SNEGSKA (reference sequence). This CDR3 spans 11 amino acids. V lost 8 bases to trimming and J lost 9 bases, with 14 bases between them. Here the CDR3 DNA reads TGCAGTTACAACAGGGTACCTGAGCAGTTCTTC. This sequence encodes CSYNRVPEQFF.

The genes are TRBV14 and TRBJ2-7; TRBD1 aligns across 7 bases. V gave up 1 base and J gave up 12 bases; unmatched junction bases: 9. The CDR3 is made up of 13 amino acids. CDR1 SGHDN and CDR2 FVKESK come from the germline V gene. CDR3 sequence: CASSQARDSRAYF. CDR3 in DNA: TGTGCCAGCAGCCAAGCCCGGGACAGCCGTGCGTACTTC.

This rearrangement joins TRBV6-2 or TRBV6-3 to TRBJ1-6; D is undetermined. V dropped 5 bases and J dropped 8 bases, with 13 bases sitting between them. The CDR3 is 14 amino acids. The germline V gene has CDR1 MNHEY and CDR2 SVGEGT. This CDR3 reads CASSNLGFDSPLHF. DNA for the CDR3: TGTGCCAGCAGTAACCTGGGCTTTGATTCACCCCTCCACTTT.

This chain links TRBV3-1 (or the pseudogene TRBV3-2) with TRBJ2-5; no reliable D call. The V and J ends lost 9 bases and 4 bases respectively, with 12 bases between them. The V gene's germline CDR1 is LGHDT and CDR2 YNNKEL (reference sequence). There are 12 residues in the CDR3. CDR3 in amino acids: CASQLGRETQYF. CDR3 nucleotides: TGTGCCAGTCAGCTGGGCAGAGAGACCCAGTACTTC.

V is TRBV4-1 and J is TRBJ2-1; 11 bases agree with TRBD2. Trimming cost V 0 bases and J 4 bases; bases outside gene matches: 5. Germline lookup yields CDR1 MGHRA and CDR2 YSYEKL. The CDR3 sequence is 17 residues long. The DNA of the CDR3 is TGCGCCAGCAGCCAAGAAGGGGGGACTAGCGGTTACAATGAGCAGTTCTTC. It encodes CASSQEGGTSGYNEQFF.

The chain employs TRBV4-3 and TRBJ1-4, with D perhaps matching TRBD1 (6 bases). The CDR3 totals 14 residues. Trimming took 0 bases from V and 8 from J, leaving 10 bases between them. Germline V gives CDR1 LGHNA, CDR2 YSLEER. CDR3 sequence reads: CASSQDRGWEKLFF. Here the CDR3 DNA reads TGCGCCAGCAGCCAAGATAGGGGGTGGGAAAAACTGTTTTTT.

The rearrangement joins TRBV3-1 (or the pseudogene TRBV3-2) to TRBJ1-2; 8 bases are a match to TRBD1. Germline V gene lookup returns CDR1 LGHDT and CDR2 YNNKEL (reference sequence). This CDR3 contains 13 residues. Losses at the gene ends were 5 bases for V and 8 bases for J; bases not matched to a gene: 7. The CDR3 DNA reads TGTGCCAGCAGCGACCGACAGGGGCAAGGCTACACCTTC. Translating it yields CASSDRQGQGYTF.